The 8 T cell receptor beta chains below all came from one sample that was sequenced in a study of siplizumab effects on memory and regulatory T cells. Sequenced by immunoSEQ multiplex PCR; TCRdb stores in-frame clones only, minus some. The table lists about 100,000 clones, 85% to 95% of them singletons, with less than 1.5% in the top ten. Sample: non-Treg CD4+ T cells sorted from blood. These receptors were taken from a human donor in good health.

This clone appeared once. The chain links TRBV28 to TRBJ2-7; D remains unclear. The V gene lost 2 bases and the J gene lost 3 bases, with 5 bases spanning the gap. The CDR3 runs to 12 residues. CDR1 MDHEN and CDR2 SYDVKM come from the germline V gene. The CDR3 nucleotides read TGTGCCAGCAGTTTAGGTGGCTACGAGCAGTACTTC. The encoded protein is CASSLGGYEQYF. The entire variable domain, with the rest obtained from reference TRBV28 and TRBJ2-7, is as follows: DVKVTQSSRYLVKRTGEKVFLECVQDMDHENMFWYRQDPGLGLRLIYFSYDVKMKEKGDIPEGYSVSREKKERFSLILESASTNQTSMYLCASSLGGYEQYFGPGTRLTVT.

CDR3 in DNA: TGTGCCAGCTCCCGACTAGCGGGAGATTACGAGCAGTACTTC. It is translated as CASSRLAGDYEQYF. This chain uses TRBV2 with TRBJ2-7; the match to TRBD2 covers 12 bases. Per germline, CDR1 SNHLY and CDR2 FYNNEI. The ends lost 8 bases at V and 4 bases at J; junction bases unmatched: 6. The CDR3 is made up of 14 amino acids.

The count of this clone is one. V is TRBV19 and J is TRBJ2-7; D tentatively fits TRBD1 or TRBD2 (5 bases each). The CDR3 has 16 residues. CDR1 is LNHDA, CDR2 SQIVND, per germline (reference sequence). V was trimmed by 4 bases and J by 6 bases, leaving 22 bases between them. The CDR3 coding sequence is TGTGCCAGTAGTACGCGATCCCGGGGCGGTAATCTCGAGCAGTACTTC. Translation gives CASSTRSRGGNLEQYF.

This chain connects TRBV5-5 to TRBJ2-5; TRBD1 aligns across 7 bases. CDR1 SGHKS and CDR2 YYEKEE come from the germline V gene (reference sequence). The CDR3 length is 14 residues. With V trimmed by 3 bases and J by 3 bases, 5 bases remained unmatched. CDR3 in amino acids: CASSSGQPKETQYF. The CDR3 DNA reads as TGTGCCAGCAGCTCGGGACAGCCTAAAGAGACCCAGTACTTC.

The chain couples TRBV10-3 to TRBJ2-5; no firm D call. V lost 4 bases and J 1 base, leaving 7 bases between the germline ends. Germline lookup yields CDR1 ENHRY and CDR2 SYGVKD. CDR3 length: 13 residues. The CDR3 DNA follows: TGTGCCATCAGTGCAGAGATCCAAGAGACCCAGTACTTC. This translates into CAISAEIQETQYF.

The chain links TRBV28 to TRBJ2-4, with 7 bases lining up with TRBD1. The V segment lost 5 bases and the J segment 0 bases; nucleotides outside the gene matches: 4. The CDR3 totals 15 residues. Germline loops: CDR1 MDHEN, CDR2 SYDVKM. CDR3 DNA sequence: TGTGCCAGCAGTGGCCGGACAGGAGCCAAAAACATTCAGTACTTC. Translated: CASSGRTGAKNIQYF.

The CDR3 region is CASSARAPAYEQYF. The CDR3 DNA reads TGTGCCAGCAGCGCCCGGGCCCCTGCCTACGAGCAGTACTTC. This rearrangement joins TRBV7-6 to TRBJ2-5; D is undetermined. Near its end, the DNA agrees better with TRBJ2-7, so the J call may be wrong. This CDR3 comprises 14 residues. CDR1 and CDR2 (germline): SGHVS, FNYEAQ.

The chain couples TRBV29-1 to TRBJ1-2; unclear D gene. Trimming removed 2 bases from V and 4 bases from J, with 11 bases in between. Germline V gene sequence: CDR1 SQVTM, CDR2 ANQGSEA. The CDR3 length is 13 residues. CDR3 protein: CSVELWGGYGYTF. Written as DNA, the CDR3 is TGCAGCGTTGAACTATGGGGTGGCTATGGCTACACCTTC.